Sequencing of this T cell receptor (beta chain) was carried out in a study of cytomegalovirus exposure and HLA in healthy donors. Study information: As an earlier analysis found, roughly 180 million T cells yielded some 120 million unique TCR beta sequences.

This CDR3 region has 14 residues. The germline V gene encodes CDR1 SGHTA and CDR2 FQGTGA. The ends lost 5 bases at V and 5 bases at J; junction bases unmatched: 5. To note about this clone: What it recognizes is unknown.

Notes on the study in general: A later analysis revealed that TCR association rates differed between HLA loci, peaking at DRB1 and bottoming out at HLA-C.

The primer mix had 60 Vbeta and 13 Jbeta primers. Using immunoSEQ multiplex PCR, the repertoire was profiled, and TCRdb retains in-frame clones only, with some absent. The table lists approximately 140,000 clones, approximately 80% of them singletons. The TCR sequence derives from a man aged 40-55 years in good health and CMV-seronegative. The source material was PBMCs. The chain employs TRBV7-3 and TRBJ2-7, with 11 nucleotides matching TRBD2. CDR3 region: CASSDSGGADEQYF. CDR3 nucleotide sequence: TGTGCCAGCAGCGATAGCGGGGGGGCGGACGAGCAGTACTTC.